Sequencing of this T cell receptor (beta chain) was carried out in a study of blood T cell repertoires in COVID-19. The CDR3 covers 15 residues. The V end was cut by 4 bases, the J end by 0 bases, with 12 bases between. The germline gives CDR1 MGHRA, CDR2 YSYEKL. Authors' processing steps: Nucleated cell counts were estimated from reference gene primer amplification. Generated by immunoSEQ multiplex PCR, the TCRdb table keeps only in-frame clones and is missing some. D and trimming were read from the DNA, whereas the V and J calls and clone size are those reported in that table. The data contain 160,000 or so clones, approximately 80% of them seen just once; the ten biggest clones take up 8%. Ages ranged from about 18 to 100 years, with residence in 24 US areas.

The V gene is TRBV4-1, the J gene TRBJ1-1, with D perhaps matching TRBD1 (6 bases). The sample taken for sequencing was PBMCs or T cells enriched from blood (not recorded which). This clonotype originated in a woman between 45 and 60 years old who had recovered from COVID-19. CDR3 protein: CASSPDRFMNTEAFF. Written as DNA, the CDR3 is TGCGCCAGCAGCCCCGACAGGTTCATGAACACTGAAGCTTTCTTT.